This T cell receptor beta chain was recovered during a study of T cell responses to AZD1222 COVID-19 vaccine. Libraries were prepared by immunoSEQ multiplex PCR; TCRdb keeps only in-frame clonotypes and omits some of them. The sample includes about 99,000 clones, approximately 93% of them seen just once. Findings of the study overall: Donors were chiefly white British, with a greater number of females, and clonal diversity was perhaps underestimated. A reported finding is that nearly half of spike-specific TCRs target unmutated variant regions.

Germline assignment: CDR1 LNHDA and CDR2 SQIVND (reference sequence). The V end was cut by 4 bases, the J end by 4 bases, with 19 bases between. The CDR3 runs 16 residues. This clone is a singleton in its sample. Its cognate antigen is unknown. The sequencing here drew on peripheral blood, taken 28 days after the second AZD1222 dose. This rearrangement joins TRBV19 to TRBJ1-1; D is perhaps TRBD1 (5 bases). This TCR came from an adult who received the AZD1222 COVID-19 vaccine. The CDR3 spells CASSKPQGGVATEAFF. The CDR3 coding sequence is TGTGCCAGTAGTAAACCCCAGGGCGGCGTAGCCACTGAAGCTTTCTTT.